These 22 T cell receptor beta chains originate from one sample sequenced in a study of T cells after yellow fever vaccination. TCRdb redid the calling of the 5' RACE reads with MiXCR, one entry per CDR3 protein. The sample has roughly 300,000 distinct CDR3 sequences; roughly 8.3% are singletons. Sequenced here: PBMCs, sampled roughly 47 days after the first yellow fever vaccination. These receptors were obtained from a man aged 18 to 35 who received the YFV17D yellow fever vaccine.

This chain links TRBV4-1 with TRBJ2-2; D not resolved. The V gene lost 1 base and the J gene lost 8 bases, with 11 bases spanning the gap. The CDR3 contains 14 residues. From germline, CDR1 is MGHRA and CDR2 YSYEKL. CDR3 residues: CASSQVILEGELFF. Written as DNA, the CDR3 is TGCGCCAGCAGCCAAGTCATCCTAGAAGGGGAGCTGTTTTTT.

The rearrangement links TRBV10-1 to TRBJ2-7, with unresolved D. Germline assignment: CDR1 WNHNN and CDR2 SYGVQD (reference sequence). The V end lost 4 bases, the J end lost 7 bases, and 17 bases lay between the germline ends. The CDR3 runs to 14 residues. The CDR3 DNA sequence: TGCGCCAGCAGTGGCGGCAGGAGAAGTGGGGAGCAGTACTTC. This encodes CASSGGRRSGEQYF.

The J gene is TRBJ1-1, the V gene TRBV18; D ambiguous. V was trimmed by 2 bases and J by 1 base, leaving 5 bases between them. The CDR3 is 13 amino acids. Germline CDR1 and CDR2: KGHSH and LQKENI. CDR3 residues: CASSPEGNTEAFF. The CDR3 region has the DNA TGTGCCAGCTCACCAGAAGGGAACACTGAAGCTTTCTTT.

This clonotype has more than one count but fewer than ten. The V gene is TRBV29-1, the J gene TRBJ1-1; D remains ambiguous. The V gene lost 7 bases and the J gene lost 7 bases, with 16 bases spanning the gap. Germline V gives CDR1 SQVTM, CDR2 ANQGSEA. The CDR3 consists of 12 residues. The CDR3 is CSADINRDEAFF. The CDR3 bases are TGCAGCGCAGACATCAACAGAGATGAAGCTTTCTTT.

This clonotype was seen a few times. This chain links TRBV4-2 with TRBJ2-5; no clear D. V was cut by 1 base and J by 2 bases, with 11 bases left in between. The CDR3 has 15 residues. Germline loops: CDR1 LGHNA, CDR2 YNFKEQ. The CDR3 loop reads CASSQVANEQETQYF. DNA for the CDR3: TGTGCCAGCAGCCAAGTCGCAAACGAACAAGAGACCCAGTACTTC.

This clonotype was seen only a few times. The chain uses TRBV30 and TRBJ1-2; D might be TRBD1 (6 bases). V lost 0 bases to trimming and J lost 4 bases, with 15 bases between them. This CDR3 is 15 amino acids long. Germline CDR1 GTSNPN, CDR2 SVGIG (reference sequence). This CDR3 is CAWSVGGSSTYGYTF. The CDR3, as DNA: TGTGCCTGGAGTGTTGGGGGCTCAAGTACCTATGGCTACACCTTC.

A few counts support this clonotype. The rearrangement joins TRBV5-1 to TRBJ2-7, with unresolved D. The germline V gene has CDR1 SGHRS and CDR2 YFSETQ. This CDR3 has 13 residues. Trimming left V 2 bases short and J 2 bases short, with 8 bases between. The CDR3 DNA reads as TGCGCCAGCAGCTTAAGGGTCCCCTACGAGCAGTACTTC. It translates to CASSLRVPYEQYF.

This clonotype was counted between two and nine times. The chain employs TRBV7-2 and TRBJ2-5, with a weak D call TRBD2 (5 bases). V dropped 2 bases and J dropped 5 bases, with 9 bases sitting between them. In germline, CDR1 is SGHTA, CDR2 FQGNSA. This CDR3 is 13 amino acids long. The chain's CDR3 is CASSLTLAETQYF. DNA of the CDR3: TGTGCCAGCAGCTTAACCCTAGCCGAGACCCAGTACTTC.

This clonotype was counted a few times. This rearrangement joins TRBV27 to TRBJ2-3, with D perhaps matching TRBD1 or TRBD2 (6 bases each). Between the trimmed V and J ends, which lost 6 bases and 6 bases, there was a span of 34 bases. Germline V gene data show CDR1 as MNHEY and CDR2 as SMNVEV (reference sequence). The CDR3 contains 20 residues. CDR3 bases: TGTGCCAGCAGCCCTCCTCCCCCTCCCCGGAGGGGGACCTCCACTGATACGCAGTATTTT. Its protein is CASSPPPPPRRGTSTDTQYF.

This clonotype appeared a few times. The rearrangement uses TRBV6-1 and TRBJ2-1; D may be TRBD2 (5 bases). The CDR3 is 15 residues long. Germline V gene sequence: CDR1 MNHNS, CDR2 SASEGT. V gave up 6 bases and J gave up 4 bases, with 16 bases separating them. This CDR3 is CASRRGLFSYNEQFF. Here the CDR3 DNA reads TGTGCCAGCAGGCGAGGACTGTTTTCATACAATGAGCAGTTCTTC.

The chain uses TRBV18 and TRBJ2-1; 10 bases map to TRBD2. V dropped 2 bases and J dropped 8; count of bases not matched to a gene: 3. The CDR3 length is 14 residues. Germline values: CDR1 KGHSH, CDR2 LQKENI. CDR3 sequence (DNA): TGTGCCAGCTCACCAGGGACTAGCGCGTATGAGCAGTTCTTC. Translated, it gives CASSPGTSAYEQFF.

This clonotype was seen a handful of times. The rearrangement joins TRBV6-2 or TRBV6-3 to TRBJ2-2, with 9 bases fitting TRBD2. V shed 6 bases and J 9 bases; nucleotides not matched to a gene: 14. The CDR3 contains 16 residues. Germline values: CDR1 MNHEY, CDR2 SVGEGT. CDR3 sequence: CASRKLAGSGIRELFF. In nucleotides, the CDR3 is TGTGCCAGCAGAAAGCTAGCGGGGTCCGGCATCCGGGAGCTGTTTTTT.

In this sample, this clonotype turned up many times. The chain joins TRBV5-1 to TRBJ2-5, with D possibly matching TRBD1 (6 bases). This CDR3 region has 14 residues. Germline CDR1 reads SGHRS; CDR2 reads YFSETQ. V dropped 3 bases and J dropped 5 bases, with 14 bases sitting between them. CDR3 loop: CASSSLPGAETQYF. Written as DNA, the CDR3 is TGCGCCAGCAGCTCGTTACCAGGGGCGGAGACCCAGTACTTC.

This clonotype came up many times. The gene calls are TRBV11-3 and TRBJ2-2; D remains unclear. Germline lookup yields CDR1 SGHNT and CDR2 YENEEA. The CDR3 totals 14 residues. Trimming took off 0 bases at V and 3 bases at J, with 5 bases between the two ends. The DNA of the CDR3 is TGTGCCAGCAGCTTAGATGGCCACACCGGGGAGCTGTTTTTT. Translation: CASSLDGHTGELFF.

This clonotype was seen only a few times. This chain's CDR3 is CASSLLDGNEQFF. Here the CDR3 DNA reads TGTGCCAGTAGTCTACTAGACGGTAATGAGCAGTTCTTC. The chain joins TRBV19 to TRBJ2-1; tentatively, D is TRBD2 (5 bases). In germline, CDR1 is LNHDA, CDR2 SQIVND (reference sequence). The V gene lost 5 bases and the J gene lost 7 bases, with 12 bases spanning the gap. This CDR3 spans 13 amino acids.

The CDR3 sequence: CASSVGQTEGPQHF. CDR3 sequence (DNA): TGTGCCAGCAGCGTGGGACAGACAGAGGGGCCCCAGCATTTT. This sequence joins TRBV9 and TRBJ1-5; 7 bases map to TRBD1. Losses at the gene ends were 2 bases for V and 9 bases for J; bases not matched to a gene: 8. Looked up from germline, CDR1 is SGDLS and CDR2 is YYNGEE. The CDR3 extends over 14 amino acids. Full variable domain (rest looked up from reference TRBV9 and TRBJ1-5): DSGVTQTPKHLITATGQRVTLRCSPRSGDLSVYWYQQSLDQGLQFLIQYYNGEERAKGNILERFSAQQFPDLHSELNLSSLELGDSALYFCASSVGQTEGPQHFGDGTRLSIL.

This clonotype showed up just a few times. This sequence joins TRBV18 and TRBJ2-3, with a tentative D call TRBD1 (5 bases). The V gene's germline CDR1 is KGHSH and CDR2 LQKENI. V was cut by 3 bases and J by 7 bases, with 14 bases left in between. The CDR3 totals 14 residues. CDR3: CASSPQGNDNTQYF. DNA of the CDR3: TGTGCCAGCTCACCCCAGGGTAACGATAATACGCAGTATTTT.

CDR3 in DNA: TGTGCCAGCAGGGTCGCCGACAGGGGGCCGGCAATAGAGACTGAAGCTTTCTTT. Amino acids: CASRVADRGPAIETEAFF. The chain uses TRBV6-1 and TRBJ1-1, with 10 bases lining up with TRBD1. CDR3 length: 18 residues. V lost 6 bases and J lost 5; bases outside the gene matches: 18. Looked up from germline, CDR1 is MNHNS and CDR2 is SASEGT.

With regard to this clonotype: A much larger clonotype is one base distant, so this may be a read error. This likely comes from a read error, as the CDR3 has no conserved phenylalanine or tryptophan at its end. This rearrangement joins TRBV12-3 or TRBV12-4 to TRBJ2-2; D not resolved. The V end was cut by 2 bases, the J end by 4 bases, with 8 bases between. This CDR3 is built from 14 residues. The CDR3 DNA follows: TGTGCCAGCAGTTTATCCCAATTCACCGGGGAGCTGTTTTCT. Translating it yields CASSLSQFTGELFS.

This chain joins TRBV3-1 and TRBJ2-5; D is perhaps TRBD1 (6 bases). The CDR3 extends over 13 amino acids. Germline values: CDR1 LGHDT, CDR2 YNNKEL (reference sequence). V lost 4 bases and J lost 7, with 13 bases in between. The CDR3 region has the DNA TGTGCCAGCAGCCGGGACACTGGAGGGACCCAGTACTTC. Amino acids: CASSRDTGGTQYF.

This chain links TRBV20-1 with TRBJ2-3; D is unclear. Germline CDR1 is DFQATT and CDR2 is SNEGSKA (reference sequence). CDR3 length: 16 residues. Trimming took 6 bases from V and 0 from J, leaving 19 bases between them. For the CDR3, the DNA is TGCAGTGCAGGGCCCTACGGATTCTCTAGCACAGATACGCAGTATTTT. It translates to CSAGPYGFSSTDTQYF.

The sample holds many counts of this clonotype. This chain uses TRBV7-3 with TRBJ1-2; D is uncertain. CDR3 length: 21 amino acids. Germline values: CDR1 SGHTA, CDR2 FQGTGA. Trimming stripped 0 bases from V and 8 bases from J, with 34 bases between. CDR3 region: CASSLTVRRLRLVLRFVGYTF. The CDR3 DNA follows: TGTGCCAGCAGCTTAACCGTCCGCAGGCTAAGATTAGTTCTGAGGTTCGTGGGCTACACCTTC.